This T cell receptor (beta chain) appears in the sequencing data of a study of T cell repertoires in cytomegalovirus infection. About the research overall: CMV infection and matching HLA type were both indicated by public TCR beta signatures.

Study results and limitations: The study identified carriers of CMV plus the relevant HLA from cumulative public TCR beta family frequency. CMV-specific TCR beta clonotypes restricted by HLA-C were the ones dominating the ex vivo response.

TCRdb reprocessed the reads via MiXCR and lists one record per CDR3 protein. The sample holds 85,000 to 120,000 distinct CDR3 sequences, approximately 17% seen once. The CDR3 has 14 residues. V trimming: 1 base; J trimming: 5 bases; junction bases outside the gene matches: 4. In this sample, this clonotype turned up many times. Its specificity is not known. V gene TRBV12-3 or TRBV12-4 combines with J gene TRBJ2-7; TRBD1 aligns across 8 bases. Material: PBMCs. The clonotype comes from a human donor in good health (CMV status not recorded). Some clones in this sample may be carry-over from other donors' samples. The CDR3 region has the DNA TGTGCCAGCAGTTTAGGGCAGGGGGCCGACGAGCAGTACTTC. Encoded protein: CASSLGQGADEQYF.